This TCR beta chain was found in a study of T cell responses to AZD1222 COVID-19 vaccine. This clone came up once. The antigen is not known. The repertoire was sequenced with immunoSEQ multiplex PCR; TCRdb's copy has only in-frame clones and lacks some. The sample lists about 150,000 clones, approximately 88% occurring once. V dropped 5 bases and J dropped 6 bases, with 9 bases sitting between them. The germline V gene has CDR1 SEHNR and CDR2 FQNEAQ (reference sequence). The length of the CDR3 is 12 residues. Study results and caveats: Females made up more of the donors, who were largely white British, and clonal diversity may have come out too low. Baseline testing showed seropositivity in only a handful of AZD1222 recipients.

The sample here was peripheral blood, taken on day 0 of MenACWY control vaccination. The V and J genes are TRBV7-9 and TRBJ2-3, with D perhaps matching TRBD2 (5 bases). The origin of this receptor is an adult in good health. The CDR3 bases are TGTGCCAGCAGCCTCAGCGGCGATACGCAGTATTTT. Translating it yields CASSLSGDTQYF.